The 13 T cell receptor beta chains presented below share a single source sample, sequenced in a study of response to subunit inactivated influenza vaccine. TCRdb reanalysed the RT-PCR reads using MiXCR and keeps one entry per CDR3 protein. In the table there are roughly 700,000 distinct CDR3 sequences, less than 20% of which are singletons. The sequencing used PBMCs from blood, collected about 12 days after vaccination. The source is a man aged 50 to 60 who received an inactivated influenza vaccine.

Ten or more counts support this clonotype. The CDR3 loop is CSASGSQETQYF. For the CDR3, the DNA is TGCAGTGCTAGCGGGAGCCAAGAGACCCAGTACTTC. The chain carries TRBV20-1 and TRBJ2-5; D perhaps matches TRBD2 (6 bases). From germline, CDR1 is DFQATT and CDR2 SNEGSKA (reference sequence). V lost 3 bases and J 1 base, leaving 6 bases between the germline ends. The CDR3 loop spans 12 amino acids.

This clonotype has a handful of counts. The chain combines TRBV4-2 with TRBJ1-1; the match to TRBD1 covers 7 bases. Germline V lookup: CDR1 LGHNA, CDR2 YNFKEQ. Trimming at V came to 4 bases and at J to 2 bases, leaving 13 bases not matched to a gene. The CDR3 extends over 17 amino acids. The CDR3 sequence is CASSPYSLRTGNTEAFF. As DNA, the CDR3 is TGTGCCAGCAGCCCCTACAGCCTCCGGACAGGAAACACTGAAGCTTTCTTT.

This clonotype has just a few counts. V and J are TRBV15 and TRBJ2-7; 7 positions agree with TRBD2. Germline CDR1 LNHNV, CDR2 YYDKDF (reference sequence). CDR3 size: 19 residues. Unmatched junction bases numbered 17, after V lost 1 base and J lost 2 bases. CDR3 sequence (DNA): TGTGCCACCAGCAGAGGATGGAGCGGGGCTTCGGAAAGACCCTACGAGCAGTACTTC. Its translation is CATSRGWSGASERPYEQYF. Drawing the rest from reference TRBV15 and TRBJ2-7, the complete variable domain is DAMVIQNPRYQVTQFGKPVTLSCSQTLNHNVMYWYQQKSSQAPKLLFHYYDKDFNNEADTPDNFQSRRPNTSFCFLDIRSPGLGDTAMYLCATSRGWSGASERPYEQYFGPGTRLTVT.

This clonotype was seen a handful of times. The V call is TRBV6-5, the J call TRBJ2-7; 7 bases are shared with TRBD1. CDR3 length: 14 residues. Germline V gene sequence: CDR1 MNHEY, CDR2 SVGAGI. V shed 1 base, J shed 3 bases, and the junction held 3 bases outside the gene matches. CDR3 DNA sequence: TGTGCCAGCAGTTACTTACGACAGGGCTACGAGCAGTACTTC. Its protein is CASSYLRQGYEQYF.

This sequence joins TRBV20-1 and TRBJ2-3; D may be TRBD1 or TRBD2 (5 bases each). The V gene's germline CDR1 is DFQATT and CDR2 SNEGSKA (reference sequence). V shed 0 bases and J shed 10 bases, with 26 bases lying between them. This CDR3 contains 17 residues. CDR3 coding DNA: TGCAGTGCTAGAGATTTGGGGCACAGCAACGGGGTCTTCCCGCAGTATTTT. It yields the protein CSARDLGHSNGVFPQYF.

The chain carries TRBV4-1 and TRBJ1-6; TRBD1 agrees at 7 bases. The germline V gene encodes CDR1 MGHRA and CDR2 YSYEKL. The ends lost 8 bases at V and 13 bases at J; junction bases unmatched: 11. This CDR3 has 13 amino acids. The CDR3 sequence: CASSTGVSSPLHF. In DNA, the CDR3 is TGCGCCAGCTCAACAGGGGTTTCGTCCCCCCTCCACTTT.

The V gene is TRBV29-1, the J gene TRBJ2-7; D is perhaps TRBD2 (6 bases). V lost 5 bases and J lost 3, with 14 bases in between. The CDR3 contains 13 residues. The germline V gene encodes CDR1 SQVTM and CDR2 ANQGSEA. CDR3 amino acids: CSVFSTGGYEQYF. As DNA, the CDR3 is TGCAGCGTTTTTTCAACCGGGGGCTACGAGCAGTACTTC.

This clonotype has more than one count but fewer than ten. The CDR3 DNA reads TGTGCCAGCAGCAAGGGGGACAGGGGGTTTCAGCCCCAGCATTTT. Its translation: CASSKGDRGFQPQHF. The rearrangement uses TRBV12-3 or TRBV12-4 and TRBJ1-5, with 11 bases aligning to TRBD1. Trimming took 6 bases from V and 6 from J; bases not matched to a gene: 7. This CDR3 spans 15 amino acids.

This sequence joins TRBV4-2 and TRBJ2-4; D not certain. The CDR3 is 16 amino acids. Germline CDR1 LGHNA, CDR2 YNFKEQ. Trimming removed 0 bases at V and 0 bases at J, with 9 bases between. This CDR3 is CASSQDMGPAKNIQYF. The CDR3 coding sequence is TGTGCCAGCAGCCAAGATATGGGCCCAGCCAAAAACATTCAGTACTTC.

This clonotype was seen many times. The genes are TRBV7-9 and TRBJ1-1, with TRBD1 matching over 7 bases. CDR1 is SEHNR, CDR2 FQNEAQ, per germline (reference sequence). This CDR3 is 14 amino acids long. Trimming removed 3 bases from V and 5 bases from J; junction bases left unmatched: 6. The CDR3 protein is CASSLEGARTEAFF. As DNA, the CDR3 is TGTGCCAGCAGCTTGGAGGGGGCGCGAACTGAAGCTTTCTTT.

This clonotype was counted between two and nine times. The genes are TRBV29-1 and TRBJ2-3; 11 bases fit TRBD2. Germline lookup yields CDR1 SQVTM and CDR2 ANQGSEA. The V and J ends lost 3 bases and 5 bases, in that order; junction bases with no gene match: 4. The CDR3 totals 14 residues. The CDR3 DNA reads TGCAGCGTTGACCTAGCGGGGGGACAAGATACGCAGTATTTT. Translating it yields CSVDLAGGQDTQYF.

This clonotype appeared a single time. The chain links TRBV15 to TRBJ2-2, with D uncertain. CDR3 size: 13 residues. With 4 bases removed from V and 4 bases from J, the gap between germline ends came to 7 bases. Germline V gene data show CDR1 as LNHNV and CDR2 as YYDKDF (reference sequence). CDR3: CATSTRTTGELFF. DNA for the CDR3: TGTGCCACCAGCACGAGAACCACCGGGGAGCTGTTTTTT. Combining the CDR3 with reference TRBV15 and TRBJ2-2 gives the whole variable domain DAMVIQNPRYQVTQFGKPVTLSCSQTLNHNVMYWYQQKSSQAPKLLFHYYDKDFNNEADTPDNFQSRRPNTSFCFLDIRSPGLGDTAMYLCATSTRTTGELFFGEGSRLTVL.

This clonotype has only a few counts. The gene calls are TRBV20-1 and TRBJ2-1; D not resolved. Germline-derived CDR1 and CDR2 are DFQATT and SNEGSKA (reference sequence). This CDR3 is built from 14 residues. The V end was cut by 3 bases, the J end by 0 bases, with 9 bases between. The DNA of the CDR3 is TGCAGTGCTAGGAGGTCAGGCTCCTACAATGAGCAGTTCTTC. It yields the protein CSARRSGSYNEQFF.